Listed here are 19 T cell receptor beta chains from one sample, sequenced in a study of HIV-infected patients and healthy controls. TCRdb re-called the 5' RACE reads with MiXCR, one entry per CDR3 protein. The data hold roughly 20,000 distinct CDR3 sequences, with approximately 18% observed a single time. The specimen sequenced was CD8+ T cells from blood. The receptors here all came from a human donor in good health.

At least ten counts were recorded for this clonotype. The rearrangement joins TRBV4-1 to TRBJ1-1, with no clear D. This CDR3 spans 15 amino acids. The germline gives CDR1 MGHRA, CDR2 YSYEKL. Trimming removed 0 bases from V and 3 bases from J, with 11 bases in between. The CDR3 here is CASSQDSDEDTEAFF. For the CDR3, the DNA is TGCGCCAGCAGCCAAGACTCCGACGAGGACACTGAAGCTTTCTTT.

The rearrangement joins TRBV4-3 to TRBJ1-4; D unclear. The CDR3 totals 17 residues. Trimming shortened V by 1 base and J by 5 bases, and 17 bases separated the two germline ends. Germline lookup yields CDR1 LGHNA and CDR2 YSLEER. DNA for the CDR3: TGCGCCAGCAGCCAAGGGCTGGGCTGGGAAATAAATGAAAAACTGTTTTTT. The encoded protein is CASSQGLGWEINEKLFF.

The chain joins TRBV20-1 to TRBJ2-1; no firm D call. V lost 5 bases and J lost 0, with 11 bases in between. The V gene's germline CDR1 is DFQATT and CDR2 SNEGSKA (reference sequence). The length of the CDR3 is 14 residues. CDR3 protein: CSAPDKSSYNEQFF. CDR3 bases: TGCAGTGCTCCTGACAAGAGCTCCTACAATGAGCAGTTCTTC.

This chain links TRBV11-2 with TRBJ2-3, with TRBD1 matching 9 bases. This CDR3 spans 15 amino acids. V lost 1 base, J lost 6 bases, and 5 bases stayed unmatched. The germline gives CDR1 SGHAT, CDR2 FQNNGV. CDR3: CASSLGDRVGDTQYF. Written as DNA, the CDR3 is TGTGCCAGCAGCTTAGGGGACAGGGTTGGCGATACGCAGTATTTT.

CDR3 DNA sequence: TGTGCCAGCAGCTCAACAGGGGACGGGGCCGCTTTCTTT. As protein: CASSSTGDGAAFF. This rearrangement joins TRBV11-2 to TRBJ1-1, with 7 bases that match TRBD1. CDR1 is SGHAT, CDR2 FQNNGV, per germline. V lost 4 bases to trimming and J lost 11 bases; unmatched junction nucleotides: 10. This CDR3 has 13 amino acids.

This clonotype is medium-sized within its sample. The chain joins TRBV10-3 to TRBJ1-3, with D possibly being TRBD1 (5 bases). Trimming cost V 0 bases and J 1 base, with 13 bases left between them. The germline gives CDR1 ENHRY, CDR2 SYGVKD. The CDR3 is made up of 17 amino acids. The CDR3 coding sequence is TGTGCCATCAGTGAGTCGATTGGGGGAAGGTCTGGAAACACCATATATTTT. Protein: CAISESIGGRSGNTIYF.

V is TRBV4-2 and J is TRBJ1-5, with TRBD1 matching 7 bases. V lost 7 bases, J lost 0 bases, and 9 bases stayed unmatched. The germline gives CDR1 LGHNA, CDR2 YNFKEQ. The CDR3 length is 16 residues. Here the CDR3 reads CASTSDREGSNQPQHF. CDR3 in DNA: TGTGCCAGCACATCTGACAGGGAGGGTAGCAATCAGCCCCAGCATTTT.

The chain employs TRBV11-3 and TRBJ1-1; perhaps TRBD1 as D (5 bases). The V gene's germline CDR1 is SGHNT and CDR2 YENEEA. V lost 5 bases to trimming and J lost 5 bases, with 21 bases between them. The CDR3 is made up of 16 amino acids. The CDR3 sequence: CASSSRDSTWGTEAFF. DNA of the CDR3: TGTGCCAGCAGCAGCCGGGACTCTACCTGGGGGACTGAAGCTTTCTTT.

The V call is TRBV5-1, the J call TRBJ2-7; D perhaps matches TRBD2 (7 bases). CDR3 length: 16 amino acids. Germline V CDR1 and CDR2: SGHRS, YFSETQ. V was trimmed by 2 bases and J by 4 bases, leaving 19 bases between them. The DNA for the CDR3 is TGCGCCAGCAGCTTTAATCCAATGGGGGGGCAGTACGAGCAGTACTTC. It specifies CASSFNPMGGQYEQYF.

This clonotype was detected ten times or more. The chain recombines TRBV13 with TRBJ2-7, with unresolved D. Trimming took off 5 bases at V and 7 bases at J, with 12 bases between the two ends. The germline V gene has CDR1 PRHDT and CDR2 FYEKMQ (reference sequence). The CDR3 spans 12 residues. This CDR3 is CASSTDKREQYF. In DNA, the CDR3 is TGTGCCAGCAGCACCGACAAGAGGGAGCAGTACTTC.

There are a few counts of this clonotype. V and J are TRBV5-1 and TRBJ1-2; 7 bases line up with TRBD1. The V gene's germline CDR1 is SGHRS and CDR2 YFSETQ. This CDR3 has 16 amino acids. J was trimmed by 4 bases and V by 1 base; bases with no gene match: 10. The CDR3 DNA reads TGCGCCAGCAGCTTGACTTCCCAGGGGGAATCCTATGGCTACACCTTC. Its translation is CASSLTSQGESYGYTF.

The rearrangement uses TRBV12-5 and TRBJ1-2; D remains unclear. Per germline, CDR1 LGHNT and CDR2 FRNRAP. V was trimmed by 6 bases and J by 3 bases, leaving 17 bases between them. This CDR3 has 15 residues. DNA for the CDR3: TGTGCTAGTGGGACGGCCGGGATTAGTCACTATGGCTACACCTTC. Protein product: CASGTAGISHYGYTF.

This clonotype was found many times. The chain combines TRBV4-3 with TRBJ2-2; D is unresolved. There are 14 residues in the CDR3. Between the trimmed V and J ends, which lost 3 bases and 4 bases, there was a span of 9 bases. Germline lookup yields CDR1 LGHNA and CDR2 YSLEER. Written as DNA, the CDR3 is TGCGCCAGCAGCCAGCGAGAAACCACCGGGGAGCTGTTTTTT. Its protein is CASSQRETTGELFF.

CDR3 coding DNA: TGTGCCAGCAGCGCACCCATGGTAGGACAGGGGAACACTGAAGCTTTCTTT. This codes for CASSAPMVGQGNTEAFF. The chain recombines TRBV9 with TRBJ1-1, with 8 bases fitting TRBD1. CDR3 size: 17 residues. The trim removed 3 bases at V and 1 base at J, leaving 11 bases unmatched. Germline V CDR1 and CDR2: SGDLS, YYNGEE.

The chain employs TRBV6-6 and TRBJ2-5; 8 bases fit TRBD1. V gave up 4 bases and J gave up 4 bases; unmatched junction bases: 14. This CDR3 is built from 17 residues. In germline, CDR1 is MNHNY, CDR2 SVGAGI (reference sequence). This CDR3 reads CASSSLTGETGLETQYF. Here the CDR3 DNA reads TGTGCCAGCAGTTCCCTGACAGGGGAAACTGGGTTAGAGACCCAGTACTTC.

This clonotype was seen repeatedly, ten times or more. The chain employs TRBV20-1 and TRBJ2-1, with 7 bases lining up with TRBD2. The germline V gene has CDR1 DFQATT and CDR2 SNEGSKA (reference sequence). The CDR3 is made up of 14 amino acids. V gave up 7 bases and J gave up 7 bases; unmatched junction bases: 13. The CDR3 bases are TGCAGTGTCGCGCCGGGACTAAGCAGGAATGAGCAGTTCTTC. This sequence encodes CSVAPGLSRNEQFF.

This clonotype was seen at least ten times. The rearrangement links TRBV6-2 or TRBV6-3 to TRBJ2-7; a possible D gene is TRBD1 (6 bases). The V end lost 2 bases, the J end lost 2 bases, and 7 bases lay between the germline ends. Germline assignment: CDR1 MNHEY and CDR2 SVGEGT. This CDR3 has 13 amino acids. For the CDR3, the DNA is TGTGCCAGCAGTTACCGGGACACCTACGAGCAGTACTTC. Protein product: CASSYRDTYEQYF.

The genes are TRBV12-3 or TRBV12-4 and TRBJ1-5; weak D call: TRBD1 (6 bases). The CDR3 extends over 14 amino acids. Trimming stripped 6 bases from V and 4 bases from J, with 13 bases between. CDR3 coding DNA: TGTGCCAGCAGCGCGGGGCAGGGGAATCAGCCCCAGCATTTT. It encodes CASSAGQGNQPQHF.

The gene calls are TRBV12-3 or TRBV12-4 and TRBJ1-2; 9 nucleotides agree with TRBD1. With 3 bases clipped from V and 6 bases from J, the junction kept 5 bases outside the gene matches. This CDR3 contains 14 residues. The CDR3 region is CASSLWGTGNGYTF. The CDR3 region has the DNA TGTGCCAGCAGTTTGTGGGGGACAGGGAATGGCTACACCTTC.